The 4 T cell receptor beta chains below all came from one sample that was sequenced in a study of molecular identifiers for immune sequencing clone quantification. TCRdb reprocessed the PCR reads with MiXCR, giving one entry per CDR3 protein. This sample has approximately 590,000 distinct CDR3 sequences, with about 25% found just once. Sequenced material: naive CD8+ T cells from blood, with Jurkat cell RNA spiked in. Subset described: FACS-sorted CD8+CD4-CCR7+CD45RA+ naive T cells. These receptors originate from a human donor in good health. Some libraries in this study had Jurkat cell RNA spiked in.

This clonotype came up many times. The gene calls are TRBV7-6 and TRBJ2-2; weak D call: TRBD1 (6 bases). The CDR3 loop spans 12 amino acids. The germline gives CDR1 SGHVS, CDR2 FNYEAQ. V was cut by 0 bases and J by 15 bases, with 11 bases left in between. In nucleotides, the CDR3 is TGTGCCAGCAGCTTAGCGGACAGAAGGATGTTTTTT. It yields the protein CASSLADRRMFF.

This clonotype was counted ten times or more. The J gene is TRBJ2-3, the V gene TRBV2; D gene uncertain. The germline V gene encodes CDR1 SNHLY and CDR2 FYNNEI. The CDR3 has 14 amino acids. Trimming shortened V by 7 bases and J by 2 bases, and 13 bases separated the two germline ends. The CDR3 here is CASTWLEATDTQYF. The CDR3 region has the DNA TGTGCCAGCACTTGGCTAGAGGCCACAGATACGCAGTATTTT. Looking up the rest from reference TRBV2 and TRBJ2-3 gives the full variable domain: EPEVTQTPSHQVTQMGQEVILRCVPISNHLYFYWYRQILGQKVEFLVSFYNNEISEKSEIFDDQFSVERPDGSNFTLKIRSTKLEDSAMYFCASTWLEATDTQYFGPGTRLTVL.

About this clonotype itself: Germline is not matched at one junction end, which may reflect a read error. The chain joins TRBV4-3 to TRBJ2-1; perhaps TRBD2 as D (5 bases). The CDR3 contains 18 residues. Germline V gene lookup returns CDR1 LGHNA and CDR2 YSLEER. DNA for the CDR3: TGCCCCAGCAGCCAAGAAGGAGGTCCAGGAGCGCGGTACAATGAGCAGATCTTC. Its translation: CPSSQEGGPGARYNEQIF.

This clonotype appeared a few times. The chain uses TRBV7-9 and TRBJ2-7; perhaps TRBD2 as D (5 bases). CDR1 and CDR2 (germline): SEHNR, FQNEAQ (reference sequence). V shed 4 bases and J shed 5 bases, with 15 bases lying between them. This CDR3 region has 14 residues. The DNA for the CDR3 is TGTGCCAGCAGCTCGACTATGGACGCGAACGAGCAGTACTTC. Its protein is CASSSTMDANEQYF. The full variable domain, rest sourced from reference TRBV7-9 and TRBJ2-7, is DTGVSQNPRHKITKRGQNVTFRCDPISEHNRLYWYRQTLGQGPEFLTYFQNEAQLEKSRLLSDRFSAERPKGSFSTLEIQRTEQGDSAMYLCASSSTMDANEQYFGPGTRLTVT.